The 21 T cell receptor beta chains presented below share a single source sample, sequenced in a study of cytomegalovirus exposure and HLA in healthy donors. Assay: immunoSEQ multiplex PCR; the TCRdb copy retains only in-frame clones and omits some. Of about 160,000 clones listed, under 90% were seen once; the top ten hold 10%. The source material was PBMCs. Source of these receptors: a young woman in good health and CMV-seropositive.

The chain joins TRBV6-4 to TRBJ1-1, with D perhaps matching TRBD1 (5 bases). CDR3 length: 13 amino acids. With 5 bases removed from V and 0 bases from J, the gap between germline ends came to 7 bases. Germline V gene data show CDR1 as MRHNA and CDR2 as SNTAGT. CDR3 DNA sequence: TGTGCCAGCAGTCTGGACATGAACACTGAAGCTTTCTTT. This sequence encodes CASSLDMNTEAFF.

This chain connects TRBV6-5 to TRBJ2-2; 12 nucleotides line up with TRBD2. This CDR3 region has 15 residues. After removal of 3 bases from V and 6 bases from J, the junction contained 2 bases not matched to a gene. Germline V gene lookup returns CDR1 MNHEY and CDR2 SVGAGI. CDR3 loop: CASSYSSGRAGELFF. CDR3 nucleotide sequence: TGTGCCAGCAGTTATTCTAGCGGGAGGGCCGGGGAGCTGTTTTTT.

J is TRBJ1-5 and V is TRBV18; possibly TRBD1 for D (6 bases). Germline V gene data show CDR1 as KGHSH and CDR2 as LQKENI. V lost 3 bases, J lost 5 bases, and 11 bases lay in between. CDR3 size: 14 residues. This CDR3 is CASSPKGVDQPQHF. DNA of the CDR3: TGTGCCAGCTCACCGAAGGGGGTGGATCAGCCCCAGCATTTT.

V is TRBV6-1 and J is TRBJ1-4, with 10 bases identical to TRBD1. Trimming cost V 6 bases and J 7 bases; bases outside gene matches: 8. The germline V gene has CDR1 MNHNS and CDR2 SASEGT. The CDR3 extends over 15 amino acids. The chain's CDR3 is CASSLLTGGSEKLFF. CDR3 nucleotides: TGTGCCAGCAGCCTCCTGACAGGGGGCAGTGAAAAACTGTTTTTT.

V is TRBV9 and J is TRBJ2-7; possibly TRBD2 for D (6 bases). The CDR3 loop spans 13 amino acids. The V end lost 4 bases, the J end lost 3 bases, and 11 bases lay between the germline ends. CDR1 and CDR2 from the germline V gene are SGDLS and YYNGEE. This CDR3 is CASSHGGVYEQYF. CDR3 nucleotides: TGTGCCAGCAGCCACGGGGGAGTCTACGAGCAGTACTTC.

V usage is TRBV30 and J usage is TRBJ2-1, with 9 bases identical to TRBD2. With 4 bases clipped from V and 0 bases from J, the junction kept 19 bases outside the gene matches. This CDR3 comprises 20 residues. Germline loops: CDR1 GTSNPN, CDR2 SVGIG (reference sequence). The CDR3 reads CAWKRVGGTYSGSSYNEQFF. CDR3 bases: TGTGCCTGGAAAAGAGTAGGGGGGACCTATAGCGGGAGCTCCTACAATGAGCAGTTCTTC.

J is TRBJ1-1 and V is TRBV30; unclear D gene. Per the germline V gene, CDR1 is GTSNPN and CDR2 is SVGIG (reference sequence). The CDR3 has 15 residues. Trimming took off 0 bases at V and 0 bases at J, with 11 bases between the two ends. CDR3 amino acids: CAWSVMGTMNTEAFF. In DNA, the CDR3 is TGTGCCTGGAGTGTAATGGGCACCATGAACACTGAAGCTTTCTTT.

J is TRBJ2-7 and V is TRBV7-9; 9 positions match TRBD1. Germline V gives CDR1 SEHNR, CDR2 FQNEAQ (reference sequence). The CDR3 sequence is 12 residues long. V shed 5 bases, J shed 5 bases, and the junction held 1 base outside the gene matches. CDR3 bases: TGTGCCAGCAGCAGGGACAGGGACGAGCAGTACTTC. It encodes CASSRDRDEQYF. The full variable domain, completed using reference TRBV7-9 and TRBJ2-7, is DTGVSQNPRHKITKRGQNVTFRCDPISEHNRLYWYRQTLGQGPEFLTYFQNEAQLEKSRLLSDRFSAERPKGSFSTLEIQRTEQGDSAMYLCASSRDRDEQYFGPGTRLTVT.

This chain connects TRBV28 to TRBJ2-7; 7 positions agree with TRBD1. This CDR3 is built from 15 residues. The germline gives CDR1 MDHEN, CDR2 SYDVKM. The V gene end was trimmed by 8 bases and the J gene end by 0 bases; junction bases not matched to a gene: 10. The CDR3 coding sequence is TGTGCCAGCGAGACACAACAGGGGACCTCCTACGAGCAGTACTTC. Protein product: CASETQQGTSYEQYF.

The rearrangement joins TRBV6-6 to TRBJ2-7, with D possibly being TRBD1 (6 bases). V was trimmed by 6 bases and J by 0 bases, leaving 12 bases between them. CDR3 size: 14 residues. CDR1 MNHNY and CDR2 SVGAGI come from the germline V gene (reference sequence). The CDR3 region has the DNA TGTGCCAGCAGGAATGGACAGCTCTCCTACGAGCAGTACTTC. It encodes CASRNGQLSYEQYF.

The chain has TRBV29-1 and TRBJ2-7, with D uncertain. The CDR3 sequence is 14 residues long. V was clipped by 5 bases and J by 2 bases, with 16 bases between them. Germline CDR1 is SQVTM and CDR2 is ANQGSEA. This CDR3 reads CSVTRNLLTYEQYF. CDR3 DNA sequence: TGCAGCGTTACGAGGAACCTCTTAACCTACGAGCAGTACTTC.

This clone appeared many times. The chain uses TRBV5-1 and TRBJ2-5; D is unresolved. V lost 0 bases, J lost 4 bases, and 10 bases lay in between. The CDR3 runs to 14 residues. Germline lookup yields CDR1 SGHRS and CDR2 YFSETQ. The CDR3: CASSLVGLRETQYF. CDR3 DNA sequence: TGCGCCAGCAGCTTGGTTGGCCTCCGAGAGACCCAGTACTTC.

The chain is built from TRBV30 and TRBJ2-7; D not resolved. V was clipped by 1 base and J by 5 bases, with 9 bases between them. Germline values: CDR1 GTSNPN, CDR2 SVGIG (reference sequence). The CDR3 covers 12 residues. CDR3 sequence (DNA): TGTGCCTGGAGTGGGAGTACGGACGAGCAGTACTTC. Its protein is CAWSGSTDEQYF.

As DNA, the CDR3 is TGTGCCTGGAGTTTGACTACAGGGATGAATGAGCAGTTCTTC. Amino acids: CAWSLTTGMNEQFF. The chain employs TRBV30 and TRBJ2-1, with D maybe TRBD1 (6 bases). Trimming pared 2 bases from V and 7 bases from J, leaving 15 bases between. Germline V lookup: CDR1 GTSNPN, CDR2 SVGIG (reference sequence). The CDR3 runs to 14 residues.

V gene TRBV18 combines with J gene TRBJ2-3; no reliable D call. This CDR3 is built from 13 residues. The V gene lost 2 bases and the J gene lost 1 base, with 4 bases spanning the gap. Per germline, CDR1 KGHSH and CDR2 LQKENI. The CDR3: CASSPSGTDTQYF. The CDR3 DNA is TGTGCCAGCTCACCAAGCGGCACAGATACGCAGTATTTT.

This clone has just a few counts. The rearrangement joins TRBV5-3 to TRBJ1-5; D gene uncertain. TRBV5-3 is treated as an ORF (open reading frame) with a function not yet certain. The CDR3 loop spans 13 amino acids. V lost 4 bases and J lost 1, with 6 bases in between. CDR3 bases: TGTGCCAGAAGCCGTAAAAGCAATCAGCCCCAGCATTTT. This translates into CARSRKSNQPQHF.

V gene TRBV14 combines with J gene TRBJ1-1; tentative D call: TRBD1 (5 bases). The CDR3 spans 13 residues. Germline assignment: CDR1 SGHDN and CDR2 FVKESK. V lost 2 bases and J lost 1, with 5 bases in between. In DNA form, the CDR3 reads TGTGCCAGCAGCCAACAGGGGAACACTGAAGCTTTCTTT. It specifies CASSQQGNTEAFF.

The CDR3 sequence: CSVAGRTGEAYEQYF. CDR3 bases: TGCAGCGTTGCCGGGAGGACAGGGGAGGCCTACGAGCAGTACTTC. V and J are TRBV29-1 and TRBJ2-7; 9 bases are shared with TRBD1. Looked up from germline, CDR1 is SQVTM and CDR2 is ANQGSEA. V dropped 4 bases and J dropped 2; count of bases not matched to a gene: 9. This CDR3 region has 15 residues.

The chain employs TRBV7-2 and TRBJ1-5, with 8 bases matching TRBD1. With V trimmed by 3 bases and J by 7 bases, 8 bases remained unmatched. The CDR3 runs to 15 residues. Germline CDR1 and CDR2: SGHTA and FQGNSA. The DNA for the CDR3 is TGTGCCAGCAGCTTTTATCAGGGGGCGAGCCAGCCCCAGCATTTT. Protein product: CASSFYQGASQPQHF.

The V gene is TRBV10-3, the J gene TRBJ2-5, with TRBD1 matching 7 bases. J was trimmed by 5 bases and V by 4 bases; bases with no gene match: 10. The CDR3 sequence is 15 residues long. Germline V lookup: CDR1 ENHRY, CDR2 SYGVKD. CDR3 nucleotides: TGTGCCATCAGTGGCTACGAAGGGGGCGCGGAGACCCAGTACTTC. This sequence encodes CAISGYEGGAETQYF.

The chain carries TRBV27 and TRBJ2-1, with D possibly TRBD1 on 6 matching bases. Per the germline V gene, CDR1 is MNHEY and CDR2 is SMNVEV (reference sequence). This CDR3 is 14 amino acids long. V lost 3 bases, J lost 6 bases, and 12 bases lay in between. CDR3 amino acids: CASSFREGGNEQFF. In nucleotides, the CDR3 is TGTGCCAGCAGTTTTAGGGAAGGGGGCAATGAGCAGTTCTTC.